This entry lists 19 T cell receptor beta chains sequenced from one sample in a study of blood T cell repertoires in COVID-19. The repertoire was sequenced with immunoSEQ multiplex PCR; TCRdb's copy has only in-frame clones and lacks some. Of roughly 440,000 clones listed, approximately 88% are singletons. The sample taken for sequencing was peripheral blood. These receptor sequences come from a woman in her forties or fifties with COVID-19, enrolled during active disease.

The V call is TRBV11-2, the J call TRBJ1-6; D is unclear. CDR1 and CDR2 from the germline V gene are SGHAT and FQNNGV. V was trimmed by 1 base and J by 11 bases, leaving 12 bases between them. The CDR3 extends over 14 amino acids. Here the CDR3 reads CASSLGGSYPPLHF. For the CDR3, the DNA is TGTGCCAGCAGCTTAGGCGGGTCCTATCCACCCCTCCACTTT.

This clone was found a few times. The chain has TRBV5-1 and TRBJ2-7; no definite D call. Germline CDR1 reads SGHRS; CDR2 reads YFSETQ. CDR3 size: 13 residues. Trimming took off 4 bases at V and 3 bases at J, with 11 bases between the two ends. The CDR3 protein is CASSPDTFYEQYF. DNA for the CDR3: TGCGCCAGCAGCCCTGACACCTTCTACGAGCAGTACTTC.

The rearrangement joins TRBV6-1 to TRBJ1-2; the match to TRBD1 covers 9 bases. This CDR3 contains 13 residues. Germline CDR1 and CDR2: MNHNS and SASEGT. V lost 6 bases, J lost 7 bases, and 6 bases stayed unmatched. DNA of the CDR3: TGTGCCAGCAGCCCACAGGGGGCGGTTGGCTACACCTTC. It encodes CASSPQGAVGYTF.

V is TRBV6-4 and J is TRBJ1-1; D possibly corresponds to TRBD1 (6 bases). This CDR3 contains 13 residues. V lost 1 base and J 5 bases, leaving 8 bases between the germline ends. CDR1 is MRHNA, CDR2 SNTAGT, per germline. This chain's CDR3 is CASSDLTGTEAFF. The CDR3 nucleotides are TGTGCCAGCAGTGACTTAACAGGGACTGAAGCTTTCTTT.

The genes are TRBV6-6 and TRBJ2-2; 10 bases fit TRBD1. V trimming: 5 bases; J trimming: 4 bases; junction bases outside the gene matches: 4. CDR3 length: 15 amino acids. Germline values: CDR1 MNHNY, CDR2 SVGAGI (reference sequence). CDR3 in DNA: TGTGCCAGCAGTCGGACAGGGGGTGGCACCGGGGAGCTGTTTTTT. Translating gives CASSRTGGGTGELFF.

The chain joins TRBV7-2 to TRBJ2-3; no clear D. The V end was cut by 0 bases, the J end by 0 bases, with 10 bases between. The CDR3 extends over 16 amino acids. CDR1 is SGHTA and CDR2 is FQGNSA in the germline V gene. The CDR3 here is CASSLAAAVSTDTQYF. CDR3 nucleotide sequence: TGTGCCAGCAGCTTAGCTGCGGCAGTTAGCACAGATACGCAGTATTTT. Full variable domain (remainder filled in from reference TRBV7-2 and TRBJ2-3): GAGVSQSPSNKVTEKGKDVELRCDPISGHTALYWYRQSLGQGLEFLIYFQGNSAPDKSGLPSDRFSAERTGGSVSTLTIQRTQQEDSAVYLCASSLAAAVSTDTQYFGPGTRLTVL.

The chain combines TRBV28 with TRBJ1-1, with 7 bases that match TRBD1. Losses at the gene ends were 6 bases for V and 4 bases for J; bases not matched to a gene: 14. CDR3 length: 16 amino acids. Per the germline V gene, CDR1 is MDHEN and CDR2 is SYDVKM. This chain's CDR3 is CASSGQATNRGTEAFF. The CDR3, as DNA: TGTGCCAGCAGCGGACAGGCTACGAACCGGGGCACTGAAGCTTTCTTT. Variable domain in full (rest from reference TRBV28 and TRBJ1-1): DVKVTQSSRYLVKRTGEKVFLECVQDMDHENMFWYRQDPGLGLRLIYFSYDVKMKEKGDIPEGYSVSREKKERFSLILESASTNQTSMYLCASSGQATNRGTEAFFGQGTRLTVV.

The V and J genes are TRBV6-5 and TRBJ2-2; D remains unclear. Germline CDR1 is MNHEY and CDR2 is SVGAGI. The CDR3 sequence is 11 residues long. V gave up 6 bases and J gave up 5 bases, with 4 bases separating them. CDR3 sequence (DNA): TGTGCCAGCAGCGAGACCGGGGAGCTGTTTTTT. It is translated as CASSETGELFF.

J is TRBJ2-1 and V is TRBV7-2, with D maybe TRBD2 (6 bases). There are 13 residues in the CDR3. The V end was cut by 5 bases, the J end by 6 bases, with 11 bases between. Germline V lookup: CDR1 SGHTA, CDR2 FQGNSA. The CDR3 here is CASSAGTVNEQFF. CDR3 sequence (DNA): TGTGCCAGCAGCGCGGGGACTGTCAATGAGCAGTTCTTC. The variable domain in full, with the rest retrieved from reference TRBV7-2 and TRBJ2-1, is GAGVSQSPSNKVTEKGKDVELRCDPISGHTALYWYRQSLGQGLEFLIYFQGNSAPDKSGLPSDRFSAERTGGSVSTLTIQRTQQEDSAVYLCASSAGTVNEQFFGPGTRLTVL.

CDR3 nucleotide sequence: TGTGCCTGGACCCCGGAGAGCCCTTATGGCTACACCTTC. Its translation: CAWTPESPYGYTF. The rearrangement uses TRBV30 and TRBJ1-2; D is unclear. CDR1 and CDR2 from the germline V gene are GTSNPN and SVGIG (reference sequence). The CDR3 has 13 amino acids. V gave up 4 bases and J gave up 5 bases, with 14 bases separating them.

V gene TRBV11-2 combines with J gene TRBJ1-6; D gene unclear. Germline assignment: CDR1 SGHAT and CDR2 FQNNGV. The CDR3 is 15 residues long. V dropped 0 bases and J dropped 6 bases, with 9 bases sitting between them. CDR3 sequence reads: CASSLEGGFNSPLHF. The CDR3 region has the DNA TGTGCCAGCAGCTTAGAGGGAGGTTTTAATTCACCCCTCCACTTT. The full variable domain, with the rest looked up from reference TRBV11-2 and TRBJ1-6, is EAGVAQSPRYKIIEKRQSVAFWCNPISGHATLYWYQQILGQGPKLLIQFQNNGVVDDSQLPKDRFSAERLKGVDSTLKIQPAKLEDSAVYLCASSLEGGFNSPLHFGNGTRLTVT.

The CDR3 nucleotides are TGTGCCATCTCCCTCGGGACCGGGGAGCTGTTTTTT. Its protein is CAISLGTGELFF. The V and J genes are TRBV10-3 and TRBJ2-2; D uncertain. This CDR3 is 12 amino acids long. Trimming cost V 8 bases and J 5 bases, with 9 bases left between them. The V gene's germline CDR1 is ENHRY and CDR2 SYGVKD.

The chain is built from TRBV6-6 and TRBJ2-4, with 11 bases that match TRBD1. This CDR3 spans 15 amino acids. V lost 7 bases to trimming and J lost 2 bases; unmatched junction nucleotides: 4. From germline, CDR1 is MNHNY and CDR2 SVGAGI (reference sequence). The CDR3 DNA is TGTGCCAGCACCATGGACAGGGGGCCCAAAAACATTCAGTACTTC. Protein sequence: CASTMDRGPKNIQYF.

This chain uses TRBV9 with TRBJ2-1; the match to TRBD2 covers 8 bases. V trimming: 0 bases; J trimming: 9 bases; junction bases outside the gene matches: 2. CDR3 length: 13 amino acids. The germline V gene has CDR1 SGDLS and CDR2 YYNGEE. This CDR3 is CASSVVSGGEQFF. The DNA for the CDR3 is TGTGCCAGCAGCGTAGTCAGCGGGGGTGAGCAGTTCTTC.

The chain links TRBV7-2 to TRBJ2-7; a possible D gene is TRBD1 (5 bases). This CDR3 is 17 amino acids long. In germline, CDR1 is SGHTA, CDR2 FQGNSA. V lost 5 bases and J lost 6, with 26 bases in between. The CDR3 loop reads CASSPNSGLLTQGEQYF. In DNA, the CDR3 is TGTGCCAGCAGCCCGAATTCGGGCCTTCTAACCCAGGGCGAGCAGTACTTC.

The CDR3 reads CASSSRSPTQDRIYEQYF. The CDR3 DNA follows: TGTGCCAGCAGCTCCCGAAGTCCAACCCAGGACAGGATCTACGAGCAGTACTTC. The genes are TRBV5-4 and TRBJ2-7; TRBD1 agrees at 7 bases. The CDR3 is 18 residues long. The V gene end was trimmed by 3 bases and the J gene end by 3 bases; junction bases not matched to a gene: 18. Per germline, CDR1 SGHNT and CDR2 YYREEE (reference sequence). The full variable domain, with the rest looked up from reference TRBV5-4 and TRBJ2-7, is ETGVTQSPTHLIKTRGQQVTLRCSSQSGHNTVSWYQQALGQGPQFIFQYYREEENGRGNFPPRFSGLQFPNYSSELNVNALELDDSALYLCASSSRSPTQDRIYEQYFGPGTRLTVT.

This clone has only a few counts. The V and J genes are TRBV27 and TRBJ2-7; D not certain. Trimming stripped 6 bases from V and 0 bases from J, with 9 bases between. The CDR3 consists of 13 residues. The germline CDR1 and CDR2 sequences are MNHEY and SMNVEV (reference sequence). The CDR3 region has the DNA TGTGCCAGCAGGCGTCTCGCCTCCTACGAGCAGTACTTC. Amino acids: CASRRLASYEQYF.

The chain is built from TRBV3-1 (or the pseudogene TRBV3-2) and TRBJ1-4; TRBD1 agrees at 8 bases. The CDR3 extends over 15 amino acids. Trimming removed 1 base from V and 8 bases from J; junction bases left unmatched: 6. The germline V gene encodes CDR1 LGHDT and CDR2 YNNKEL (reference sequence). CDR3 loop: CASSQGGTGGEKLFF. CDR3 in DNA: TGTGCCAGCAGCCAAGGTGGGACAGGTGGCGAAAAACTGTTTTTT.

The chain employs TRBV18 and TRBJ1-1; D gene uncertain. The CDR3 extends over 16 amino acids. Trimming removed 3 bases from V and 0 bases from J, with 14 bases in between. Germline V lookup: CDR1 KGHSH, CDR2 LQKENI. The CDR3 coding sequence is TGTGCCAGCTCACCGCGTAGCGGCTCCATGAACACTGAAGCTTTCTTT. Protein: CASSPRSGSMNTEAFF.